This note documents a single T cell receptor beta chain sequence. Germline CDR1 SGDLS, CDR2 YYNGEE. This CDR3 contains 12 residues. V gave up 4 bases and J gave up 4 bases, with 6 bases separating them. These data belong to a study of PD-1 and CTLA-4 blockade in melanoma. Assay used: immunoSEQ multiplex PCR; TCRdb lists only in-frame clones, some missing. The table lists approximately 33,000 clones, approximately 90% of them singletons. The source of this sequence is a human donor with melanoma. Here the sequenced sample was CD8+ T cells from peripheral blood, taken from a patient given anti-PD-1 treatment. The gene calls are TRBV9 and TRBJ1-3; D not certain. CDR3 region: CASSIQGNTIYF. In nucleotides, the CDR3 is TGTGCCAGCAGCATCCAGGGAAACACCATATATTTT.